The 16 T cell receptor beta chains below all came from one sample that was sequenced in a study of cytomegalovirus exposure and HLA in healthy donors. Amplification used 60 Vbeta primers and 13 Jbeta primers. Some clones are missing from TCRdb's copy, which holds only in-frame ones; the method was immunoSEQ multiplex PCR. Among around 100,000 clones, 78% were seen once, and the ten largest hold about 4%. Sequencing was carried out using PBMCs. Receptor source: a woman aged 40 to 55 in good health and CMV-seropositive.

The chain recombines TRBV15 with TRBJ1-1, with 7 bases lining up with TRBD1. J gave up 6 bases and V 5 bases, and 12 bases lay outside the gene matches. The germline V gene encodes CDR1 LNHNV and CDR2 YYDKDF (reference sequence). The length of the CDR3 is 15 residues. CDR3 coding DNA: TGTGCCACCAGCCTTCTCCGACAGGGTGGGGCTGAAGCTTTCTTT. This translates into CATSLLRQGGAEAFF.

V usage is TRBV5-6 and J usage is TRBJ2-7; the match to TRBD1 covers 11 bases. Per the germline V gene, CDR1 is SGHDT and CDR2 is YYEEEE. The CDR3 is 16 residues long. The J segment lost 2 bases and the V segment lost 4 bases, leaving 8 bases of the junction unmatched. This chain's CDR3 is CASSPGQGALTYEQYF. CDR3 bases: TGTGCCAGCAGCCCCGGACAGGGGGCGCTGACCTACGAGCAGTACTTC.

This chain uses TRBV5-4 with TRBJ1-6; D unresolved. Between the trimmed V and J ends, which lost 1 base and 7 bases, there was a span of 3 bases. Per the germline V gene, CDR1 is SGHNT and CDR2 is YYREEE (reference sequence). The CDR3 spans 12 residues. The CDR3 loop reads CASSLLNSPLHF. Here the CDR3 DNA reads TGTGCCAGCAGCTTGCTCAATTCACCCCTCCACTTT.

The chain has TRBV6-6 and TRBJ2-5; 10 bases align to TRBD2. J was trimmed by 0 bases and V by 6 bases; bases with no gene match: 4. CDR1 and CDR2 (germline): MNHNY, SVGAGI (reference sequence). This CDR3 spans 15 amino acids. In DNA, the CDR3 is TGTGCCAGCAGGCGACTAGCGGGTTACCAAGAGACCCAGTACTTC. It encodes CASRRLAGYQETQYF.

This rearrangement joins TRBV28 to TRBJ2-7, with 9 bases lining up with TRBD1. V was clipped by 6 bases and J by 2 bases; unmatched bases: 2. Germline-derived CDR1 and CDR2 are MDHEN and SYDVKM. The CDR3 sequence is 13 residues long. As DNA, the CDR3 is TGTGCCAGCAGGGGGACAGGGACCTACGAGCAGTACTTC. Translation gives CASRGTGTYEQYF.

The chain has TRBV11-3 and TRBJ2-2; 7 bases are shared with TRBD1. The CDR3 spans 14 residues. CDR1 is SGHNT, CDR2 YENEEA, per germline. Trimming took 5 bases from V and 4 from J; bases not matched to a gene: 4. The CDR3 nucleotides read TGTGCCAGCAGCCCAGGACAGGTCACCGGGGAGCTGTTTTTT. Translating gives CASSPGQVTGELFF.

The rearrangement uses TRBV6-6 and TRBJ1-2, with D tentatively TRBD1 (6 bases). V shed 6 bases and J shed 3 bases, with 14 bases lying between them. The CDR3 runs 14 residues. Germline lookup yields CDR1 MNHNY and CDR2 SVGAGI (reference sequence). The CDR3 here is CASRFGTNDYGYTF. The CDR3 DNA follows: TGTGCCAGCAGGTTCGGGACAAATGACTATGGCTACACCTTC.

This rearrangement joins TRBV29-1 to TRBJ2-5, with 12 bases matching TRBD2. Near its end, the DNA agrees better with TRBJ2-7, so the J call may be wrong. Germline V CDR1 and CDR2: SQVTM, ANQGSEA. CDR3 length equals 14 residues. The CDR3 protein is CSATGLAGHNEQYF. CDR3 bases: TGCAGCGCTACCGGACTAGCGGGACATAACGAGCAGTACTTC.

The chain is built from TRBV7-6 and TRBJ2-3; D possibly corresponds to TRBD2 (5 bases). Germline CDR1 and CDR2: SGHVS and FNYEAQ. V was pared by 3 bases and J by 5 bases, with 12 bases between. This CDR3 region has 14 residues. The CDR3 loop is CASSFGSSVDTQYF. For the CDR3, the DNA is TGTGCCAGCAGCTTTGGGAGTTCTGTAGATACGCAGTATTTT.

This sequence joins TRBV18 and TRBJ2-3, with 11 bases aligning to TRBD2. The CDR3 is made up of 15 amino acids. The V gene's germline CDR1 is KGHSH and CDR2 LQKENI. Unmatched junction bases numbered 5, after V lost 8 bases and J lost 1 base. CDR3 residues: CASELGLAGTDTQYF. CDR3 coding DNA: TGTGCCAGCGAACTGGGACTAGCGGGCACAGATACGCAGTATTTT.

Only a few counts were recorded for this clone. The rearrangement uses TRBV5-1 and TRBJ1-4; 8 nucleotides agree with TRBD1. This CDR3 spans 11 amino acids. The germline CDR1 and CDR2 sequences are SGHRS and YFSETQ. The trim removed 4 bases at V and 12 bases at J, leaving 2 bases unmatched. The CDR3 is CASSLGQELFF. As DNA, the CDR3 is TGCGCCAGCAGCCTGGGACAGGAACTGTTTTTT.

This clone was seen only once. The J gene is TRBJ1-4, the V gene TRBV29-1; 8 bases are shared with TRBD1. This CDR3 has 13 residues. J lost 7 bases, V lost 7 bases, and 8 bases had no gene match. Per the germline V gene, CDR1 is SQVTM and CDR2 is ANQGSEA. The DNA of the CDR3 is TGCAGCGCAGGGGACAGGCCGGGTGAAAAACTGTTTTTT. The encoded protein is CSAGDRPGEKLFF.

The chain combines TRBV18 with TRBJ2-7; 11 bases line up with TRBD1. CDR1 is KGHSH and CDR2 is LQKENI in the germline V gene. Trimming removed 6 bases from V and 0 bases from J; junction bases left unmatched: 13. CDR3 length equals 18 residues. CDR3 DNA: TGTGCCAGCTCTCTCTTCACTCCCGGGACAGGGGGCTCCTACGAGCAGTACTTC. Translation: CASSLFTPGTGGSYEQYF.

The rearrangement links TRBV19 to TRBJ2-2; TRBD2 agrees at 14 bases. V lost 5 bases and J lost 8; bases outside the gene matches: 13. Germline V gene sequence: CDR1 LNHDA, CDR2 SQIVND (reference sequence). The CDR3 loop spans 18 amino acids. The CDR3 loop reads CASSFRLAGGPRKGELFF. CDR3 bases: TGTGCCAGTAGTTTCCGACTAGCGGGAGGGCCTCGGAAAGGGGAGCTGTTTTTT.

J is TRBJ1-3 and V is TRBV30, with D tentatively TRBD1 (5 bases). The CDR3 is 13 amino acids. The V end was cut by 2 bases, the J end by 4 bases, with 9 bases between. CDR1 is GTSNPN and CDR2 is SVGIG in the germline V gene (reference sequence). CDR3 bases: TGTGCCTGGAGTCAGGGACTCGGAAACACCATATATTTT. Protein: CAWSQGLGNTIYF.

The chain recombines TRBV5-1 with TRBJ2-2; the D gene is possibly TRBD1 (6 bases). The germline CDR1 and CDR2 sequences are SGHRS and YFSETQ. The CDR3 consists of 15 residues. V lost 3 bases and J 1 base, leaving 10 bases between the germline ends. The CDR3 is CASSSGVKNTGELFF. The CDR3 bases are TGCGCCAGCAGCTCAGGGGTGAAGAACACCGGGGAGCTGTTTTTT.